The 23 T cell receptor beta chains below all came from one sample that was sequenced in a study of cytomegalovirus exposure and HLA in healthy donors. A multiplex PCR was run with 60 Vbeta primers and 13 Jbeta primers. Here immunoSEQ multiplex PCR was the method, and the copy in TCRdb shows in-frame clones only, minus some. The sample records some 140,000 clones, approximately 79% being singletons. The sample consisted of PBMCs. These TCRs come from a man between 18 and 29 years old in good health and CMV-seropositive.

The V and J genes are TRBV30 and TRBJ1-3, with D unresolved. The V end lost 2 bases, the J end lost 0 bases, and 11 bases lay between the germline ends. The CDR3 sequence is 15 residues long. Germline V gene data show CDR1 as GTSNPN and CDR2 as SVGIG (reference sequence). CDR3 residues: CAWSTPGGSGNTIYF. Here the CDR3 DNA reads TGTGCCTGGAGTACCCCCGGCGGCTCTGGAAACACCATATATTTT.

The chain uses TRBV27 and TRBJ2-7; D remains ambiguous. The CDR3 is 14 amino acids. The germline V and J ends were trimmed by 6 bases and 5 bases, with 17 bases remaining between them. Germline V CDR1 and CDR2: MNHEY, SMNVEV (reference sequence). In DNA form, the CDR3 reads TGTGCCAGCAGCGTCGGCGGCGCGGCAAACGAGCAGTACTTC. Translation: CASSVGGAANEQYF.

A note on this clone: One end of the junction does not line up with germline, which may come from a read error. The chain employs TRBV6-5 and TRBJ1-5; 7 positions agree with TRBD1. The CDR3 is made up of 15 amino acids. The germline V gene has CDR1 MNHEY and CDR2 SVGAGI. The CDR3 sequence: CAISFLDRVHQPQHF. The DNA of the CDR3 is TGTGCCATCAGTTTCTTAGACAGGGTACATCAGCCCCAGCATTTT.

V usage is TRBV7-3 and J usage is TRBJ1-1; TRBD1 matches at 7 bases. Per the germline V gene, CDR1 is SGHTA and CDR2 is FQGTGA. With 5 bases clipped from V and 3 bases from J, the junction kept 6 bases outside the gene matches. CDR3 length: 14 residues. The CDR3: CASSPGRGDTEAFF. CDR3 bases: TGTGCCAGCAGCCCTGGCAGGGGGGACACTGAAGCTTTCTTT.

This clone was detected only a few times. This chain joins TRBV9 and TRBJ1-1; D unclear. Germline-derived CDR1 and CDR2 are SGDLS and YYNGEE. This CDR3 spans 15 amino acids. Trimming shortened V by 0 bases and J by 4 bases, and 13 bases separated the two germline ends. CDR3 DNA: TGTGCCAGCAGCGTAGAGGCGGAAGTATTCACTGAAGCTTTCTTT. Its translation: CASSVEAEVFTEAFF.

The chain joins TRBV4-2 to TRBJ1-1; a possible D gene is TRBD1 (6 bases). The CDR3 has 14 amino acids. From germline, CDR1 is LGHNA and CDR2 YNFKEQ. V was trimmed by 4 bases and J by 3 bases, leaving 12 bases between them. CDR3 protein: CASSPGGADTEAFF. The CDR3 DNA follows: TGTGCCAGCAGCCCGGGGGGGGCGGACACTGAAGCTTTCTTT.

To note about this clone: The sample holds other DNA sequences that translate to the same CDR3. J is TRBJ1-2 and V is TRBV6-5; D ambiguous. The CDR3 is 13 amino acids. Per germline, CDR1 MNHEY and CDR2 SVGAGI. Deletions cut 0 bases from V and 4 bases from J, with 6 bases between. The chain's CDR3 is CASSYSTGYGYTF. The DNA for the CDR3 is TGTGCCAGCAGTTACTCTACCGGCTATGGCTACACCTTC.

The gene calls are TRBV28 and TRBJ2-7; no definite D call. Looked up from germline, CDR1 is MDHEN and CDR2 is SYDVKM. The V and J ends lost 4 bases and 3 bases respectively, with 4 bases between them. The CDR3 runs 11 residues. In DNA form, the CDR3 reads TGTGCCAGCAGTTACAACTACGAGCAGTACTTC. Translation gives CASSYNYEQYF.

Here the CDR3 reads CASSLQGLTYNEQFF. CDR3 sequence (DNA): TGTGCCAGCAGCTTACAGGGTTTAACCTACAATGAGCAGTTCTTC. The V gene is TRBV11-3, the J gene TRBJ2-1; maybe TRBD1 (5 bases). V was pared by 2 bases and J by 2 bases, with 10 bases between. The germline V gene encodes CDR1 SGHNT and CDR2 YENEEA. The CDR3 runs to 15 residues.

The V and J genes are TRBV27 and TRBJ2-7, with D maybe TRBD1 (5 bases). Trimming removed 6 bases at V and 0 bases at J, with 18 bases between. Looked up from germline, CDR1 is MNHEY and CDR2 is SMNVEV (reference sequence). This CDR3 spans 16 amino acids. The CDR3 protein is CASRTSDSENSYEQYF. The CDR3 DNA follows: TGTGCCAGCAGGACTTCCGACAGCGAAAACTCCTACGAGCAGTACTTC.

The chain carries TRBV18 and TRBJ1-2; TRBD1 might be the D (5 bases). Germline V lookup: CDR1 KGHSH, CDR2 LQKENI. The CDR3 totals 14 residues. Trimming pared 6 bases from V and 1 base from J, leaving 12 bases between. The CDR3 DNA sequence: TGTGCCAGCTCCGAGTCGCAGGGTAACTATGGCTACACCTTC. It codes for CASSESQGNYGYTF.

The chain carries TRBV7-2 and TRBJ2-1, with TRBD2 matching 7 bases. This CDR3 has 15 residues. V shed 2 bases and J 8 bases; nucleotides not matched to a gene: 9. Germline-derived CDR1 and CDR2 are SGHTA and FQGNSA. CDR3 sequence (DNA): TGTGCCAGCAGCTTATTAGCTTTCAGCGGGGATGAGCAGTTCTTC. Translating it yields CASSLLAFSGDEQFF.

This clone has only a few counts. The V call is TRBV11-2, the J call TRBJ1-2, with D tentatively TRBD1 (5 bases). Trimming left V 2 bases short and J 2 bases short, with 9 bases between. This CDR3 has 14 residues. Germline V lookup: CDR1 SGHAT, CDR2 FQNNGV. CDR3 in amino acids: CASSLTDNNYGYTF. CDR3 DNA: TGTGCCAGCAGCTTAACGGACAACAACTATGGCTACACCTTC. Together with reference TRBV11-2 and TRBJ1-2, the CDR3 gives the full variable domain: EAGVAQSPRYKIIEKRQSVAFWCNPISGHATLYWYQQILGQGPKLLIQFQNNGVVDDSQLPKDRFSAERLKGVDSTLKIQPAKLEDSAVYLCASSLTDNNYGYTFGSGTRLTVV.

Ten or more counts support this clone. This chain uses TRBV6-6 with TRBJ1-1, with TRBD1 identical over 8 bases. CDR3 length equals 13 residues. Trimming removed 5 bases from V and 7 bases from J; junction bases left unmatched: 6. Per the germline V gene, CDR1 is MNHNY and CDR2 is SVGAGI (reference sequence). The CDR3: CASSDRGPVEAFF. The CDR3 region has the DNA TGTGCCAGCAGTGACAGGGGACCCGTTGAAGCTTTCTTT.

This clone was counted only a few times. This rearrangement joins TRBV4-1 to TRBJ2-3, with D possibly being TRBD1 (6 bases). This CDR3 spans 15 amino acids. V shed 1 base and J shed 1 base, with 9 bases lying between them. Germline V CDR1 and CDR2: MGHRA, YSYEKL. The chain's CDR3 is CASSQAHRGTDTQYF. CDR3 sequence (DNA): TGCGCCAGCAGCCAAGCACACAGGGGCACAGATACGCAGTATTTT.

This clone was detected only a few times. The genes are TRBV19 and TRBJ1-4; TRBD1 is a possible D gene (6 bases). V lost 9 bases and J lost 4, with 9 bases in between. The CDR3 has 12 amino acids. Germline V gene lookup returns CDR1 LNHDA and CDR2 SQIVND (reference sequence). This CDR3 is CASEGDNEKLFF. In DNA form, the CDR3 reads TGTGCCAGCGAGGGGGATAATGAAAAACTGTTTTTT.

This chain uses TRBV15 with TRBJ2-1; 9 bases are shared with TRBD2. With 3 bases clipped from V and 8 bases from J, the junction kept 8 bases outside the gene matches. The CDR3 has 15 residues. Germline V gene data show CDR1 as LNHNV and CDR2 as YYDKDF (reference sequence). CDR3 amino acids: CATSRGGLAFDEQFF. The DNA of the CDR3 is TGTGCCACCAGCAGGGGGGGACTAGCATTCGATGAGCAGTTCTTC.

This clone was detected a few times. J is TRBJ2-5 and V is TRBV9; D is unclear. The CDR3 is made up of 13 amino acids. Germline CDR1 SGDLS, CDR2 YYNGEE. Trimming cost V 0 bases and J 5 bases, with 8 bases left between them. The CDR3 DNA follows: TGTGCCAGCAGCGTAGGTTTATTGGAGACCCAGTACTTC. Encoded protein: CASSVGLLETQYF.

V and J are TRBV18 and TRBJ1-1; D is unresolved. The CDR3 is 13 amino acids. Trimming removed 3 bases at V and 3 bases at J, with 8 bases between. Looked up from germline, CDR1 is KGHSH and CDR2 is LQKENI. This CDR3 reads CASSPSSYTEAFF. In nucleotides, the CDR3 is TGTGCCAGCTCACCGAGTTCTTACACTGAAGCTTTCTTT.

The V call is TRBV19, the J call TRBJ1-5, with 7 positions matching TRBD1. V was pared by 3 bases and J by 7 bases, with 9 bases of the junction left unmatched. Germline CDR1 and CDR2: LNHDA and SQIVND (reference sequence). This CDR3 contains 15 residues. The CDR3: CASSIQTGSKQPQHF. The DNA of the CDR3 is TGTGCCAGTAGTATTCAGACAGGGTCGAAGCAGCCCCAGCATTTT.

The rearrangement joins TRBV7-2 to TRBJ2-7, with a tentative D call TRBD1 (5 bases). This CDR3 comprises 16 residues. V lost 3 bases and J lost 4, with 19 bases in between. Germline V gene lookup returns CDR1 SGHTA and CDR2 FQGNSA. This chain's CDR3 is CASSFKGAYPPYEQYF. CDR3 in DNA: TGTGCCAGCAGCTTTAAAGGGGCCTATCCCCCGTACGAGCAGTACTTC.

The chain combines TRBV6-5 with TRBJ1-1, with no clear D. V lost 2 bases, J lost 12 bases, and 10 bases lay in between. This CDR3 contains 11 residues. Germline V gives CDR1 MNHEY, CDR2 SVGAGI. The CDR3 region is CASSYRHFSFF. CDR3 coding DNA: TGTGCCAGCAGTTACCGACATTTCTCTTTCTTT.

The chain uses TRBV5-6 and TRBJ2-5, with 9 nucleotides matching TRBD2. The end of the DNA fits TRBJ2-7 better, so the J call may be wrong. Germline V gene sequence: CDR1 SGHDT, CDR2 YYEEEE. There are 15 residues in the CDR3. CDR3 nucleotide sequence: TGTGCCAGCAGCTTGGGACTAGCGGACAGCTACGAGCAGTACTTC. Its translation: CASSLGLADSYEQYF.